This T cell receptor beta chain came from a study of blood T cell repertoires in COVID-19. Authors' data handling: For nucleated cells, counts were estimated from reference gene primer amplification. The method was immunoSEQ multiplex PCR; TCRdb's version includes in-frame clones alone and lacks a portion of them. From that table come the V and J calls and clone size; the DNA was used to work out D and trimming. The repertoire consists of roughly 50,000 clones, with more than 70% occurring once and the leading ten covering around 6.4%. The CDR3 totals 15 residues. V was pared by 6 bases and J by 5 bases, with 14 bases between. Per germline, CDR1 LNHDA and CDR2 SQIVND (reference sequence).

The source of this sequence is a woman aged 60-75 years with acute or convalescent COVID-19. The chain employs TRBV19 and TRBJ2-6; TRBD1 might be the D (6 bases). The specimen was peripheral blood. This CDR3 is CASSPNRVRANVLTF. Written as DNA, the CDR3 is TGTGCCAGTAGCCCCAACAGGGTAAGGGCCAACGTCCTGACTTTC. Supplemented by reference TRBV19 and TRBJ2-6, the full variable domain reads DGGITQSPKYLFRKEGQNVTLSCEQNLNHDAMYWYRQDPGQGLRLIYYSQIVNDFQKGDIAEGYSVSREKKESFPLTVTSAQKNPTAFYLCASSPNRVRANVLTFGAGSRLTVL.